This is a list of T cell receptor beta chains from one sample in a study of cytomegalovirus exposure and HLA in healthy donors. Sequenced by immunoSEQ multiplex PCR; TCRdb stores in-frame clones only, minus some. There are tens of thousands of clones in the sample; 78% occur only once, and around 4% lies in the top ten. Source material: PBMCs. The origin of the receptors is a male donor in good health and CMV-seropositive. The conserved cysteine and the conserved F or W are not part of the CDR3 here. Each record gives: J gene, CDR3 length, V gene, CDR3 protein.

>TRBJ1-5|13|TRBV4-1
ASSQDGHGNQPQH
>TRBJ2-7|14|TRBV10-3
AAGGLGQGTTYEQY
>TRBJ2-2|18|TRBV27
ASTLMGLAGGPRSTGELF
>TRBJ1-5|13|TRBV28
ASRPGQGFTSPQH
>TRBJ1-4|15|TRBV5-6
ASSLLGLPTGNEKLF
>TRBJ2-2|14|TRBV7-7
ASRSTGTGGTGELF
>TRBJ2-1|14|TRBV5-4
ASSLGLAGGRGEQF
>TRBJ1-3|12|TRBV30
AWSLTSSGNTIY
>TRBJ2-6|13|TRBV27
ASSFAQGSLNVLT
>TRBJ2-3|11|TRBV7-2
ASSLTSGGTQY
>TRBJ2-1|15|TRBV9
ASSVDRTSGSYNEQF
>TRBJ2-1|13|TRBV6-5
ASSYSTSGSGEQF
>TRBJ2-7|9|TRBV7-9
AGQGYGEQY
>TRBJ1-4|14|TRBV28
ASSLHTGPSNEKLF
>TRBJ1-1|11|TRBV30
AWSVQANTEAF
>TRBJ1-5|13|TRBV6-5
ASRKGGNSNQPQH
>TRBJ2-7|9|TRBV7-9
ASSLLREQY
>TRBJ1-1|14|TRBV19
ASSILTGLGNTEAF
>TRBJ1-4|13|TRBV18
ASSPAGTGNEKLF
>TRBJ1-6|12|TRBV30
AWSPGQGNSPLH
>TRBJ1-3|14|TRBV28
ASRQGTGGSGNTIY
>TRBJ1-4|12|TRBV10-3
ASRERQGNEKLF
>TRBJ2-1|13|TRBV14
ASSQGRGHANEQF
>TRBJ2-7|11|TRBV19
ASSIGLDREQY
>TRBJ2-2|14|TRBV29-1
SVEDVGGGRTGELF
>TRBJ2-2|12|TRBV7-3
ASRPTGGPGELF
>TRBJ1-4|14|TRBV28
ASSKRLGTGGVKLF
>TRBJ2-7|9|TRBV6-6
ASRSAYEQY
>TRBJ1-5|15|TRBV19
ASSRNPGGSSNQPQH
>TRBJ2-5|13|TRBV6-1
ASSEYRGGQETQY
>TRBJ2-1|13|TRBV19
ASSISGLAGEEQF
>TRBJ1-6|11|TRBV6-6
ASSTTRYSPLH
>TRBJ1-2|12|TRBV5-1
ASRTSQGNYGYT
>TRBJ2-2|12|TRBV5-6
ASSYGTDTGELF
>TRBJ2-1|13|TRBV19
ASNPGGQGPNEQF
>TRBJ2-5|13|TRBV7-2
ASSPGGGGQETQY
>TRBJ2-2|10|TRBV27
ASSPPTGELF
>TRBJ2-3|13|TRBV13
ASSQGLDYTDTQY
>TRBJ1-3|13|TRBV14
ASSQTGVSGNTIY
>TRBJ2-1|10|TRBV19
ASSIGQNEQF
>TRBJ1-2|9|TRBV6-5
ASTDRDGYT
>TRBJ2-7|12|TRBV9
AVSGDRGPYEQY